This TCR beta chain comes out of a study of blood T cell repertoires in COVID-19. Here immunoSEQ multiplex PCR was the method, and the copy in TCRdb shows in-frame clones only, minus some. The data contain tens of thousands of clones, approximately 83% of them singletons. Germline trimming cut 1 base from V and 4 bases from J; bases unmatched to any gene: 9. The length of the CDR3 is 16 residues. Germline-derived CDR1 and CDR2 are SGHVS and FQNEAQ. This TCR derives from a man aged 35 to 55 with acute or convalescent COVID-19. Sequenced sample: peripheral blood. The rearrangement uses TRBV7-8 and TRBJ2-5, with 7 bases matching TRBD2. The CDR3, as DNA: TGTGCCAGCAGCTTAGTAGGACTAGGGATCGCAGAGACCCAGTACTTC. Amino acids: CASSLVGLGIAETQYF.